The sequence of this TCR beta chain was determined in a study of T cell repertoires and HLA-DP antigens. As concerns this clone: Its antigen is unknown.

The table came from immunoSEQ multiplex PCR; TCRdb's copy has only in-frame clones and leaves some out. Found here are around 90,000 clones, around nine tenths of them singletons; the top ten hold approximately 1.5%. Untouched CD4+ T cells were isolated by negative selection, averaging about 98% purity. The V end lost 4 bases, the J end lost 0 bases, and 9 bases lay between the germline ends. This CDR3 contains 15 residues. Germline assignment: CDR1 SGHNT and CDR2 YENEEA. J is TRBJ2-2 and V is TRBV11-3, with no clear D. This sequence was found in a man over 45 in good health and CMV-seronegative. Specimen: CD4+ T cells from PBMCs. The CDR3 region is CASSSMSANTGELFF. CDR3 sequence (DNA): TGTGCCAGCAGCTCAATGAGTGCGAACACCGGGGAGCTGTTTTTT.